Presented here are 15 T cell receptor beta chains from one specimen sequenced in a study of T cell repertoires in cytomegalovirus infection. Each CDR3 protein is one row after TCRdb ran MiXCR on the reads. The sample includes about 830,000 distinct CDR3 sequences, approximately 29% of them seen just once. No cognate antigen is known for these TCRs. Source: cultured CD8+ T cells from PBMCs, taken from culture after CMV antigen stimulation. Every receptor here comes from a human donor in good health (CMV status not recorded). Some clones in this sample may be carry-over from other donors' samples.

This chain connects TRBV19 to TRBJ2-3; maybe TRBD2 (6 bases). Trimming left V 2 bases short and J 3 bases short, with 12 bases between. The CDR3 sequence is 15 residues long. Looked up from germline, CDR1 is LNHDA and CDR2 is SQIVND (reference sequence). CDR3 nucleotide sequence: TGTGCCAGTAGTATATTGCGGGGCCATACAGATACGCAGTATTTT. It translates to CASSILRGHTDTQYF.

In its sample, this clonotype was seen a few times. The chain couples TRBV7-9 to TRBJ1-1; tentative D call: TRBD1 (5 bases). Germline lookup yields CDR1 SEHNR and CDR2 FQNEAQ (reference sequence). CDR3 length equals 15 residues. V was cut by 4 bases and J by 3 bases, with 15 bases left in between. The CDR3 sequence is CASSYTGTEYTEAFF. In nucleotides, the CDR3 is TGTGCCAGCAGCTACACCGGGACTGAGTACACTGAAGCTTTCTTT.

This clonotype came up a few times. The rearrangement uses TRBV12-3 or TRBV12-4 and TRBJ1-6, with unresolved D. The CDR3 is made up of 13 amino acids. V was cut by 7 bases and J by 7 bases, with 11 bases left in between. CDR3 DNA sequence: TGTGCCAGCACTAACTTGGGGAATTCACCCCTCCACTTT. Translated, it gives CASTNLGNSPLHF.

The CDR3 DNA reads TGTGCCAGCAGCTTGGGGGCTCGGGGCCCGGGTGAAAAACTGTTTTTT. It translates to CASSLGARGPGEKLFF. V gene TRBV5-8 combines with J gene TRBJ1-4; tentatively, D is TRBD1 (5 bases). This CDR3 contains 16 residues. Germline assignment: CDR1 SGHTS and CDR2 YDEGEE. V was trimmed by 0 bases and J by 7 bases, leaving 16 bases between them.

The V call is TRBV7-8, the J call TRBJ1-1; D call uncertain. This CDR3 has 14 residues. V lost 5 bases and J lost 0, with 10 bases in between. Per germline, CDR1 SGHVS and CDR2 FQNEAQ. The CDR3, as DNA: TGTGCCAGCAGCGCCGGACCGATGAACACTGAAGCTTTCTTT. This codes for CASSAGPMNTEAFF.

On this clonotype: Sequence at one end of the junction differs from germline and may be a read error. V usage is TRBV10-3 and J usage is TRBJ1-6, with D unresolved. Germline-derived CDR1 and CDR2 are ENHRY and SYGVKD. The length of the CDR3 is 16 residues. The CDR3 sequence: CTISESTRDLPSPLHF. The CDR3 nucleotides are TGTACCATCAGTGAGTCGACGCGGGATTTGCCTTCACCCCTCCACTTT.

This clonotype was seen only a few times. This chain uses TRBV27 with TRBJ2-7; the D is unclear. This CDR3 comprises 15 residues. CDR1 is MNHEY and CDR2 is SMNVEV in the germline V gene (reference sequence). V was pared by 0 bases and J by 7 bases, with 16 bases between. CDR3 in DNA: TGTGCCAGCAGTTTATCGAACCCCCTCCCTCGGGAGCAGTACTTC. Protein sequence: CASSLSNPLPREQYF.

Ten or more counts support this clonotype. The chain uses TRBV18 and TRBJ2-2; D not resolved. Germline lookup yields CDR1 KGHSH and CDR2 LQKENI. This CDR3 has 17 amino acids. V was trimmed by 4 bases and J by 3 bases, leaving 18 bases between them. CDR3 sequence: CASSHVSASVYTGELFF. CDR3 nucleotides: TGTGCCAGCTCACATGTATCAGCAAGTGTTTACACCGGGGAGCTGTTTTTT.

In this sample, this clonotype turned up a few times. The chain combines TRBV9 with TRBJ2-5; D unclear. The germline V gene has CDR1 SGDLS and CDR2 YYNGEE. The CDR3 covers 18 residues. Trimming took 0 bases from V and 3 from J, leaving 21 bases between them. The CDR3, as DNA: TGTGCCAGCAGCGTAGTAAGTGGAGCGTGGACGGTGGAAGAGACCCAGTACTTC. Translation: CASSVVSGAWTVEETQYF.

This clonotype was picked up a small number of times. The chain has TRBV5-4 and TRBJ2-4; no clear D. Deletions cut 4 bases from V and 6 bases from J, with 14 bases between. The CDR3 loop spans 14 amino acids. Germline V gene data show CDR1 as SGHNT and CDR2 as YYREEE (reference sequence). The CDR3 reads CASSADVDPNIQYF. In DNA form, the CDR3 reads TGTGCCAGCAGCGCGGACGTAGATCCAAACATTCAGTACTTC.

This clonotype showed up just a few times. The chain carries TRBV2 and TRBJ2-3; 10 positions agree with TRBD2. From germline, CDR1 is SNHLY and CDR2 FYNNEI. V lost 5 bases and J lost 0; bases outside the gene matches: 14. The CDR3 extends over 19 amino acids. The CDR3 reads CASSFPLGLAGDSTDTQYF. In DNA, the CDR3 is TGTGCCAGCAGTTTCCCTTTGGGGCTAGCGGGGGATAGCACAGATACGCAGTATTTT. The whole variable domain, remainder taken from reference TRBV2 and TRBJ2-3, is EPEVTQTPSHQVTQMGQEVILRCVPISNHLYFYWYRQILGQKVEFLVSFYNNEISEKSEIFDDQFSVERPDGSNFTLKIRSTKLEDSAMYFCASSFPLGLAGDSTDTQYFGPGTRLTVL.

The table lists this clonotype with a few counts. The chain couples TRBV11-3 to TRBJ2-5; 10 bases are shared with TRBD1. The germline CDR1 and CDR2 sequences are SGHNT and YENEEA. This CDR3 contains 15 residues. V was pared by 5 bases and J by 6 bases, with 9 bases of the junction left unmatched. CDR3 sequence (DNA): TGTGCCAGCAGCCTGACAGGGGGCGCGGCCCAGACCCAGTACTTC. It yields the protein CASSLTGGAAQTQYF. The whole variable domain, filled in from reference TRBV11-3 and TRBJ2-5, reads EAGVVQSPRYKIIEKKQPVAFWCNPISGHNTLYWYLQNLGQGPELLIRYENEEAVDDSQLPKDRFSAERLKGVDSTLKIQPAELGDSAVYLCASSLTGGAAQTQYFGPGTRLLVL.

The chain uses TRBV14 and TRBJ2-5; D gene uncertain. V was trimmed by 4 bases and J by 1 base, leaving 10 bases between them. Germline CDR1 reads SGHDN; CDR2 reads FVKESK. This CDR3 is 14 amino acids long. This chain's CDR3 is CASSRQNPQETQYF. The CDR3 nucleotides read TGTGCCAGCAGCCGTCAGAATCCCCAAGAGACCCAGTACTTC.

This chain uses TRBV5-1 with TRBJ2-7; 9 bases fit TRBD1. The CDR3 loop spans 16 amino acids. Per germline, CDR1 SGHRS and CDR2 YFSETQ. V shed 0 bases, J shed 7 bases, and the junction held 11 bases outside the gene matches. As DNA, the CDR3 is TGCGCCAGCAGCTTGGTGCGACAGGGGGGCCTCTGGGAGCAGTACTTC. Protein product: CASSLVRQGGLWEQYF.

This clonotype has only a few counts. This chain links TRBV7-9 with TRBJ2-2; D uncertain. The CDR3 consists of 16 residues. Germline V gene data show CDR1 as SEHNR and CDR2 as FQNEAQ (reference sequence). V shed 7 bases and J shed 2 bases, with 17 bases lying between them. Here the CDR3 reads CASTRPIPINTGELFF. CDR3 coding DNA: TGTGCCAGCACTCGCCCGATCCCAATAAACACCGGGGAGCTGTTTTTT.